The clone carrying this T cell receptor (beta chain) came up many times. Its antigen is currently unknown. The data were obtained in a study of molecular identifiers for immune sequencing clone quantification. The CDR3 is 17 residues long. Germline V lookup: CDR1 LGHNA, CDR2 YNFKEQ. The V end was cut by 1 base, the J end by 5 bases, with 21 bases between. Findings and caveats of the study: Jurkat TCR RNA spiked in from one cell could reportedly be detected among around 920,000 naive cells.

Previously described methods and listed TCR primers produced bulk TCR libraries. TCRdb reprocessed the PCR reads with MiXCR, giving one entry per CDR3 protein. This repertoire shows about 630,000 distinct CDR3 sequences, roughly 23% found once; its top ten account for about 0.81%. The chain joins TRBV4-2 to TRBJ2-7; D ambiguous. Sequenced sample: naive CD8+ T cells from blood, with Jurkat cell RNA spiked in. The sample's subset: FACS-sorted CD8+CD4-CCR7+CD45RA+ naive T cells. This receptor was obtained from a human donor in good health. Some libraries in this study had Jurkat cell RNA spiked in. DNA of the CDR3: TGTGCCAGCAGCCAAGTCGGAACCGCGTCACCTATCCACGAGCAGTACTTC. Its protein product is CASSQVGTASPIHEQYF.